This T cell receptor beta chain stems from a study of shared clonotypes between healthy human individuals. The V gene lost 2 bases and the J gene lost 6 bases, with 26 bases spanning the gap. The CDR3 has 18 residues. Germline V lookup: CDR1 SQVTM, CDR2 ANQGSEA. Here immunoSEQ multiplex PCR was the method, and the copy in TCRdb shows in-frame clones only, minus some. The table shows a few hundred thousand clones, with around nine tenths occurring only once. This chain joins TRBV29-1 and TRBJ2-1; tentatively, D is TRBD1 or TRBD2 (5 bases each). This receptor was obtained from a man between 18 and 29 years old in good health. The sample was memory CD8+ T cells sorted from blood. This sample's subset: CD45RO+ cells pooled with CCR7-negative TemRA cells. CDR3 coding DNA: TGCAGCGTTGAACCATCCAAGCCGGGACCGGAGGCCTCCAATGAGCAGTTCTTC. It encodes CSVEPSKPGPEASNEQFF.